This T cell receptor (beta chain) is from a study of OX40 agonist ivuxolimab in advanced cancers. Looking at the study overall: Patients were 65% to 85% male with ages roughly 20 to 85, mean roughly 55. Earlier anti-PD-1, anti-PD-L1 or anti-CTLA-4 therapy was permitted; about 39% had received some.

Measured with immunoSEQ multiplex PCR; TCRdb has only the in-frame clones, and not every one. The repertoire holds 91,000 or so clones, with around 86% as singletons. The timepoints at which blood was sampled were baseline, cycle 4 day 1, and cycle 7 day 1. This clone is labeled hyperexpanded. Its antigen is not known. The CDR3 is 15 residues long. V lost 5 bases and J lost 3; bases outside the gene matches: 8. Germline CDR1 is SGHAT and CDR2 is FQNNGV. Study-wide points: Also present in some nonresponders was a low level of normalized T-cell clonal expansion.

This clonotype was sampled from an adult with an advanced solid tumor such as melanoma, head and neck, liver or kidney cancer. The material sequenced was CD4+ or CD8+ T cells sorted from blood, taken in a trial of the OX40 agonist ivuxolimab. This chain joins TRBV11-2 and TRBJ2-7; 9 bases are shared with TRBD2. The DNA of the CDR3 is TGTGCCAGCAGCCTAACTGATAGCGGGGGCTACGAGCAGTACTTC. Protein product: CASSLTDSGGYEQYF.